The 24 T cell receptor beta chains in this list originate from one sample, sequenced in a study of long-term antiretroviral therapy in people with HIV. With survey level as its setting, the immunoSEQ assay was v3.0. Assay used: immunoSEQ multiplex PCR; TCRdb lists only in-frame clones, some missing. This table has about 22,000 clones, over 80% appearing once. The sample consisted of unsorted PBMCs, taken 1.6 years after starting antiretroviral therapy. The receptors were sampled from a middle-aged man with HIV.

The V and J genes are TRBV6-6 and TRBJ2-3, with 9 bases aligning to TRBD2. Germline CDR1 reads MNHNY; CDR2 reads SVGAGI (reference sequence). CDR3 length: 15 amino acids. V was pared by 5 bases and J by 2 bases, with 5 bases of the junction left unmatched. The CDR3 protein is CASSETSGFTDTQYF. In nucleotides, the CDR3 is TGTGCCAGCAGTGAGACTAGCGGTTTCACAGATACGCAGTATTTT.

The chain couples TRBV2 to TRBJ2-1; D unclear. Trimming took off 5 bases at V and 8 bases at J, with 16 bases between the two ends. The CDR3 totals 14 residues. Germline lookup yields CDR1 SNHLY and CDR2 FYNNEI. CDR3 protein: CASSRLGGPDEQFF. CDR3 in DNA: TGTGCCAGCAGTAGGTTAGGCGGACCCGATGAGCAGTTCTTC.

In DNA form, the CDR3 reads TGCGCCAGCAGCCAAATTCTTAGCGGGAGGGTAGGTGAGCAGTTCTTC. Translating gives CASSQILSGRVGEQFF. This sequence joins TRBV4-1 and TRBJ2-1; 11 bases are a match to TRBD2. Germline V CDR1 and CDR2: MGHRA, YSYEKL. This CDR3 is 16 amino acids long. Unmatched junction bases numbered 9, after V lost 2 bases and J lost 9 bases.

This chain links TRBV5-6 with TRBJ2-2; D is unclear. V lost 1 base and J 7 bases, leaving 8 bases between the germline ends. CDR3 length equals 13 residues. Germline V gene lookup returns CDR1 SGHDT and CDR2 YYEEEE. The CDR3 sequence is CASSLLQLGELFF. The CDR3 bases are TGTGCCAGCAGCTTGTTACAGCTCGGGGAGCTGTTTTTT.

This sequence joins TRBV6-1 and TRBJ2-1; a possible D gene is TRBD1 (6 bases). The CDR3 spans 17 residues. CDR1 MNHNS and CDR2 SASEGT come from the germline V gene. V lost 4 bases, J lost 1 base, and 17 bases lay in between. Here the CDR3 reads CASSGPNSRGSYNEQFF. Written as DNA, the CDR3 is TGTGCCAGCAGTGGGCCGAACTCCAGGGGTTCCTACAATGAGCAGTTCTTC.

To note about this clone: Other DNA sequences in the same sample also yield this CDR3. CDR3 residues: CASSLGGTDTQYF. In DNA, the CDR3 is TGCGCCAGCAGCTTAGGGGGCACAGATACGCAGTATTTT. The chain uses TRBV5-1 and TRBJ2-3; D is possibly TRBD1 (5 bases). This CDR3 has 13 residues. Germline V gene lookup returns CDR1 SGHRS and CDR2 YFSETQ. V lost 2 bases and J lost 1, with 5 bases in between.

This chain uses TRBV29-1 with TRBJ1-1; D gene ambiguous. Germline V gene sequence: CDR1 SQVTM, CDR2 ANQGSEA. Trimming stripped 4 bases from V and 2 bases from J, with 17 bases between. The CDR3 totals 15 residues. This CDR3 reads CSVVGSVNSNTEAFF. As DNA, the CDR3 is TGCAGCGTTGTAGGGTCAGTTAATAGCAACACTGAAGCTTTCTTT.

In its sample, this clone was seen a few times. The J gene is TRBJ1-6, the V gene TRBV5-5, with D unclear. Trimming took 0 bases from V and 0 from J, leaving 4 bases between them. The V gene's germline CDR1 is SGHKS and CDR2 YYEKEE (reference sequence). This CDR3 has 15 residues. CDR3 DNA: TGTGCCAGCAGCTTGGAGGGCTCCTATAATTCACCCCTCCACTTT. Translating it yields CASSLEGSYNSPLHF.

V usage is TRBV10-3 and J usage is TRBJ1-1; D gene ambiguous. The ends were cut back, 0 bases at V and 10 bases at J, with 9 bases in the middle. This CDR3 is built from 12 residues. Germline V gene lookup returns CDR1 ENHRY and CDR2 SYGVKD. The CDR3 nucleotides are TGTGCCATCAGTGAGTCTCTTGGGGTAGCTTTCTTT. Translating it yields CAISESLGVAFF.

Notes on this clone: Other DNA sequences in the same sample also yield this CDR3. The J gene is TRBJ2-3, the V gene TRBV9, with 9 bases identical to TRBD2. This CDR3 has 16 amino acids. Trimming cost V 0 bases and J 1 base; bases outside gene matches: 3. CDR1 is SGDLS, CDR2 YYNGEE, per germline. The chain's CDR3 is CASSVVASGGTDTQYF. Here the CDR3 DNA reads TGTGCCAGCAGCGTAGTGGCTAGCGGGGGCACAGATACGCAGTATTTT.

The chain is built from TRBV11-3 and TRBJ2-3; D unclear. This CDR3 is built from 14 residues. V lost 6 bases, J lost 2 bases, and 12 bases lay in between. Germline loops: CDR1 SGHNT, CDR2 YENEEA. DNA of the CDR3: TGTGCCAGCAGTTACTACTCAGACACAGATACGCAGTATTTT. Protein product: CASSYYSDTDTQYF.

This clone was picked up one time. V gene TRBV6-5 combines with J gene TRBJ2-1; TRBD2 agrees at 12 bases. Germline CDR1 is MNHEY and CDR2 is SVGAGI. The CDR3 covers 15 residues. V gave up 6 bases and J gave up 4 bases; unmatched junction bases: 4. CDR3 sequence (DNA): TGTGCCAGCAGCCTTGGACTAGCGGGGTACAATGAGCAGTTCTTC. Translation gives CASSLGLAGYNEQFF.

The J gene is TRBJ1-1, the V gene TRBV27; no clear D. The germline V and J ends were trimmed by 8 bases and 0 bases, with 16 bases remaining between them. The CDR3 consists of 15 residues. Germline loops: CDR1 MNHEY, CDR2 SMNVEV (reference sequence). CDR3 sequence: CASAAGPVMNTEAFF. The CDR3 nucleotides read TGTGCCAGCGCCGCCGGGCCAGTAATGAACACTGAAGCTTTCTTT.

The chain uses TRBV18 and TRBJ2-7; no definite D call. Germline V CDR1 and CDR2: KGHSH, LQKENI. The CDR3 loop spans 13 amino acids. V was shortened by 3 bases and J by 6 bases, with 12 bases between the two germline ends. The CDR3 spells CASSPPENGEQYF. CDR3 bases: TGTGCCAGCTCACCCCCGGAGAATGGCGAGCAGTACTTC. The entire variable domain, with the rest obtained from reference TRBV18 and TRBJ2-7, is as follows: NAGVMQNPRHLVRRRGQEARLRCSPMKGHSHVYWYRQLPEEGLKFMVYLQKENIIDESGMPKERFSAEFPKEGPSILRIQQVVRGDSAAYFCASSPPENGEQYFGPGTRLTVT.

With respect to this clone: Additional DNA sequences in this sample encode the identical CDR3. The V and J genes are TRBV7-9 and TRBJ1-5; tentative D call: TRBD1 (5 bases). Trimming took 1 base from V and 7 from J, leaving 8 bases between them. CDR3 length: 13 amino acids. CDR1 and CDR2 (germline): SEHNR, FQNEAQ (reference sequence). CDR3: CASSLDEGQPQHF. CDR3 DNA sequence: TGTGCCAGCAGCTTAGATGAGGGGCAGCCCCAGCATTTT.

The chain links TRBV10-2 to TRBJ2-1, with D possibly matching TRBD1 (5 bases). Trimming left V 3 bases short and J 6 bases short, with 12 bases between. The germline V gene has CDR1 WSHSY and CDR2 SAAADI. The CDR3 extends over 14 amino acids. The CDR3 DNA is TGCGCCAGCAGTGAAGGGGTGGTAGGCAATGAGCAGTTCTTC. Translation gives CASSEGVVGNEQFF.

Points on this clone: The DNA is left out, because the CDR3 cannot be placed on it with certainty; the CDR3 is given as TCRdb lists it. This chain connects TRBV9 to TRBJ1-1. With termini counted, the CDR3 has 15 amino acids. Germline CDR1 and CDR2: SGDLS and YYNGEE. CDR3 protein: CASSTSGQGDTEAFF.

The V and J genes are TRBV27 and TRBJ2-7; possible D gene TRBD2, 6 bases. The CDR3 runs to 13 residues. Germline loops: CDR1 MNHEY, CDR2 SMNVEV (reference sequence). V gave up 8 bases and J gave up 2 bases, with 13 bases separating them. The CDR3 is CASALAAAYEQYF. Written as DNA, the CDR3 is TGTGCCAGCGCTTTAGCGGCAGCCTACGAGCAGTACTTC.

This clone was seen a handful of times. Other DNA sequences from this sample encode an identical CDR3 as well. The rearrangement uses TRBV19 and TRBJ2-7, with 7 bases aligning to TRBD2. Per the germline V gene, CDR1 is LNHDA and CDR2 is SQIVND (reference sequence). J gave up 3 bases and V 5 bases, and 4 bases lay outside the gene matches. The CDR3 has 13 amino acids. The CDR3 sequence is CASSAGLGYEQYF. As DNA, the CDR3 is TGTGCCAGTAGTGCCGGACTAGGCTACGAGCAGTACTTC.

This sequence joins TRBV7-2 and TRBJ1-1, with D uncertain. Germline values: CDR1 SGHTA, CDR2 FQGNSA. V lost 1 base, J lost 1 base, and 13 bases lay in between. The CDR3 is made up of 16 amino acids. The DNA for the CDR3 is TGTGCCAGCAGCTTAGAATTCGGGCGGAGGAACACTGAAGCTTTCTTT. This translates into CASSLEFGRRNTEAFF.

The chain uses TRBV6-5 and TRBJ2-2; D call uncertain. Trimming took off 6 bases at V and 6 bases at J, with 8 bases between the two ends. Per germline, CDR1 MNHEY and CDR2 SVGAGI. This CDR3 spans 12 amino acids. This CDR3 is CASRGSPGELFF. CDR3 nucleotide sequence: TGTGCCAGCAGAGGCAGCCCCGGGGAGCTGTTTTTT.

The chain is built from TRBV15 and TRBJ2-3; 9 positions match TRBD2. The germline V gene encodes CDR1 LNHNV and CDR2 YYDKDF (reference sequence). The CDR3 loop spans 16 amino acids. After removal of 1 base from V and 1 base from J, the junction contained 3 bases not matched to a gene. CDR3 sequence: CATSRGVAGGTDTQYF. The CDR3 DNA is TGTGCCACCAGCAGAGGAGTAGCGGGAGGCACAGATACGCAGTATTTT.

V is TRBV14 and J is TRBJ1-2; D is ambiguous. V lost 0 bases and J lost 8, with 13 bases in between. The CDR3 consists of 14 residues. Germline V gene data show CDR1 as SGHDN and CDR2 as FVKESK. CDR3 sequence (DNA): TGTGCCAGCAGCCAAGATCTCACCGCGTGGGGCTACACCTTC. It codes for CASSQDLTAWGYTF.

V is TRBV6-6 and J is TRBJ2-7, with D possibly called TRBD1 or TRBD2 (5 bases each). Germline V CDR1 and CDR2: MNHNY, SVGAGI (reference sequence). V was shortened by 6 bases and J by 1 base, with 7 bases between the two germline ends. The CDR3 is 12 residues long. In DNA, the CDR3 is TGTGCCAGCAGGGGGGTATCCTACGAGCAGTACTTC. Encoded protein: CASRGVSYEQYF.